This TCR beta chain was found in a study of a mutant IDH1 vaccine in newly diagnosed glioma. About the research overall: Before enrollment, the patients had been treated with radiotherapy alone, temozolomide alone, or both together. Most of them had received both.

Details on this clone: Other DNA sequences in this sample translate to the same CDR3.

Trimming took 0 bases from V and 1 from J, leaving 7 bases between them. The CDR3 is 14 residues long. Per the germline V gene, CDR1 is SGDLS and CDR2 is YYNGEE. Time point denoted: baseline, week 1 (first vaccination visit). The treatment is: pre-vaccination baseline after standard-of-care therapy. Clones were read by immunoSEQ multiplex PCR, and TCRdb kept only the in-frame ones, dropping some. The data hold 24,000 or so clones, with 90% to 95% observed a single time. The origin of this receptor is a man in his forties or fifties with glioma. Specimen: PBMCs, collected from a glioma patient treated with radiotherapy, temozolomide or both. The rearrangement uses TRBV9 and TRBJ2-5; perhaps TRBD2 as D (6 bases). The CDR3 reads CASSVEGLQETQYF. For the CDR3, the DNA is TGTGCCAGCAGCGTAGAGGGACTCCAAGAGACCCAGTACTTC.